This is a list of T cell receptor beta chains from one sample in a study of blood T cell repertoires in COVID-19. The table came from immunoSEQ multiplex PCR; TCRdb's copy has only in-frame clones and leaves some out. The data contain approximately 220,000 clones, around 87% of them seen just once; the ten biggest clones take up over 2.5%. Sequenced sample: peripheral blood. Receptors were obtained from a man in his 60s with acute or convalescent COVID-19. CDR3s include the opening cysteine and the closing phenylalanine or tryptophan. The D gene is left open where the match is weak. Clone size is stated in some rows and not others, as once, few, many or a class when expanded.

cdr3_nt: TGTGCCAGCAGCTCCGGACAGGTAGGAGAGACCCAGTACTTC
cdr3_aa: CASSSGQVGETQYF
v_call: TRBV5-4
d_call: TRBD1
clone_size: .
j_call: TRBJ2-5

cdr3_nt: TGTGCCAGTAAGGCCCAGGGTTACGGAATGAACACTGAAGCTTTCTTT
cdr3_aa: CASKAQGYGMNTEAFF
v_call: TRBV19
d_call: .
clone_size: .
j_call: TRBJ1-1

cdr3_nt: TGTGCCAGCAGCTTAGAGGCAGGGGGGTCCGAGCAGTACTTC
cdr3_aa: CASSLEAGGSEQYF
v_call: TRBV11-1
d_call: .
clone_size: .
j_call: TRBJ2-7

cdr3_nt: TGTGCCAGCAGCGGGAGCGGGACGGGGAAGAACACTGAAGCTTTCTTT
cdr3_aa: CASSGSGTGKNTEAFF
v_call: TRBV5-4
d_call: .
clone_size: .
j_call: TRBJ1-1

cdr3_nt: TGCGCCAGCAGCTTGGAGACAGGGGTGCGGGGGAACATTCAGTACTTC
cdr3_aa: CASSLETGVRGNIQYF
v_call: TRBV5-1
d_call: .
clone_size: few
j_call: TRBJ2-4

cdr3_nt: TGCGCCAGCAGCTTGATTGCAGGGGCCAGCTCTGGGGCCAACGTCCTGACTTTC
cdr3_aa: CASSLIAGASSGANVLTF
v_call: TRBV5-1
d_call: .
clone_size: many
j_call: TRBJ2-6

cdr3_nt: TGTGCCAGCAGTTCGGACAGCCCAACCAAGACCCAGTACTTC
cdr3_aa: CASSSDSPTKTQYF
v_call: TRBV6-2/TRBV6-3
d_call: .
clone_size: .
j_call: TRBJ2-5

cdr3_nt: TGTGCCAGCAGCTTATTTAGCGGGACGAACACCGGGGAGCTGTTTTTT
cdr3_aa: CASSLFSGTNTGELFF
v_call: TRBV7-8
d_call: TRBD2
clone_size: .
j_call: TRBJ2-2

cdr3_nt: TGTGCCAGCAGTTACCGGGGGAAGACCGGGGAGCTGTTTTTT
cdr3_aa: CASSYRGKTGELFF
v_call: TRBV6-5
d_call: .
clone_size: once
j_call: TRBJ2-2

cdr3_nt: TGCGCCAGCAGCTTGGGGAGCCCGGGACAGGGTACCAAAAACATTCAGTACTTC
cdr3_aa: CASSLGSPGQGTKNIQYF
v_call: TRBV5-1
d_call: TRBD1
clone_size: .
j_call: TRBJ2-4

cdr3_nt: TGTGCCAGCAGCATGGGACAGGGGGCAGGCACTGAAGCTTTCTTT
cdr3_aa: CASSMGQGAGTEAFF
v_call: TRBV5-4
d_call: TRBD1
clone_size: .
j_call: TRBJ1-1